This TCR beta chain was profiled in a study of technical replicates of blood from a handful of donors. Sequenced by immunoSEQ multiplex PCR; TCRdb stores in-frame clones only, minus some. The table records some 71,000 clones, around 97% of them present only once. This TCR derives from a human donor in good health. The source material was T cells isolated from PBMCs.

Here the CDR3 DNA reads TGCGCCAGCAGCCCGGGTCGAGGCCTCTATGGCTACACCTTC. Translating gives CASSPGRGLYGYTF. This chain uses TRBV4-1 with TRBJ1-2, with D unclear. This CDR3 has 14 residues. Germline CDR1 is MGHRA and CDR2 is YSYEKL. The V end lost 4 bases, the J end lost 4 bases, and 13 bases lay between the germline ends.